The 26 T cell receptor beta chains presented below share a single source sample, sequenced in a study of shared clonotypes between healthy human individuals. Cells designated naive CD8 were CD45RO-negative and were positively selected for CCR7, with terminally differentiated effector memory CD45RA+ cells excluded. Here immunoSEQ multiplex PCR was the method, and the copy in TCRdb shows in-frame clones only, minus some. The sample consists of about 2,100,000 clones, about 93% of them appearing once. The material sequenced was naive CD8+ T cells from PBMCs. Receptors originate from a man between 18 and 29 years old in good health. Some clones in this sample may be carry-over from other donors' samples.

The chain carries TRBV16 and TRBJ2-7; no reliable D call. The V end was cut by 6 bases, the J end by 5 bases, with 17 bases between. Germline V gene lookup returns CDR1 KGHSY and CDR2 FQNENV. The CDR3 consists of 14 residues. CDR3 sequence reads: CASSYRGGVHEQYF. In DNA form, the CDR3 reads TGTGCCAGCAGTTACCGTGGCGGCGTCCACGAGCAGTACTTC.

This clone showed up just once. The rearrangement uses TRBV15 and TRBJ2-5, with D unresolved. V dropped 4 bases and J dropped 2 bases, with 14 bases sitting between them. Per germline, CDR1 LNHNV and CDR2 YYDKDF (reference sequence). The CDR3 contains 15 residues. The CDR3 region has the DNA TGTGCCACCAGCACTGGGTGGGGTCGGCAAGAGACCCAGTACTTC. It encodes CATSTGWGRQETQYF.

V usage is TRBV7-6 and J usage is TRBJ2-1; 9 positions agree with TRBD1. Germline CDR1 is SGHVS and CDR2 is FNYEAQ. V shed 0 bases, J shed 5 bases, and the junction held 11 bases outside the gene matches. The CDR3 is made up of 18 amino acids. The CDR3 sequence is CASSLASLWDRADNEQFF. The CDR3 coding sequence is TGTGCCAGCAGCTTAGCGTCTCTGTGGGACAGGGCCGACAATGAGCAGTTCTTC. The entire variable domain, with the rest obtained from reference TRBV7-6 and TRBJ2-1, is as follows: GAGVSQSPRYKVTKRGQDVALRCDPISGHVSLYWYRQALGQGPEFLTYFNYEAQQDKSGLPNDRFSAERPEGSISTLTIQRTEQRDSAMYRCASSLASLWDRADNEQFFGPGTRLTVL.

The chain couples TRBV9 to TRBJ1-1; a possible D gene is TRBD1 (5 bases). Trimming left V 4 bases short and J 0 bases short, with 13 bases between. CDR1 SGDLS and CDR2 YYNGEE come from the germline V gene. The CDR3 is 15 amino acids. The CDR3 region has the DNA TGTGCCAGCAGCCCCCGGCCGGGGGTGAACACTGAAGCTTTCTTT. It translates to CASSPRPGVNTEAFF.

V usage is TRBV5-1 and J usage is TRBJ1-5; tentative D call: TRBD1 (6 bases). From germline, CDR1 is SGHRS and CDR2 YFSETQ. V lost 0 bases and J 4 bases, leaving 14 bases between the germline ends. CDR3 length: 16 amino acids. The CDR3 DNA sequence: TGCGCCAGCAGCTTGGGACCCCGGGACAAGAATCAGCCCCAGCATTTT. It codes for CASSLGPRDKNQPQHF.

This chain uses TRBV7-8 with TRBJ2-3, with D perhaps being TRBD1 or TRBD2 (6 bases each). V gave up 10 bases and J gave up 2 bases, with 13 bases separating them. The CDR3 is 13 residues long. The germline V gene encodes CDR1 SGHVS and CDR2 FQNEAQ. This chain's CDR3 is CATGADLTDTQYF. The CDR3 DNA reads TGTGCCACGGGGGCAGACCTCACAGATACGCAGTATTTT.

V is TRBV9 and J is TRBJ2-1; 11 nucleotides line up with TRBD2. The CDR3 spans 15 residues. Per germline, CDR1 SGDLS and CDR2 YYNGEE. V gave up 4 bases and J gave up 7 bases; unmatched junction bases: 7. The CDR3 region has the DNA TGTGCCAGCAGCTTGACTAGCGGGATTGGAAATGAGCAGTTCTTC. Protein: CASSLTSGIGNEQFF.

The V call is TRBV7-9, the J call TRBJ2-7; possible D gene TRBD2, 6 bases. CDR1 is SEHNR and CDR2 is FQNEAQ in the germline V gene (reference sequence). This CDR3 has 16 residues. Trimming pared 5 bases from V and 4 bases from J, leaving 21 bases between. CDR3 bases: TGTGCCAGCAGCGAACCGGGACTCCGCGGCGCTTACGAGCAGTACTTC. It codes for CASSEPGLRGAYEQYF.

This rearrangement joins TRBV6-6 to TRBJ1-4; D may be TRBD1 (6 bases). The CDR3 totals 15 residues. The germline V and J ends were trimmed by 2 bases and 3 bases, with 10 bases remaining between them. Per germline, CDR1 MNHNY and CDR2 SVGAGI (reference sequence). CDR3 DNA: TGTGCCAGCAGTTACCTTCAGGGGCCTAATGAAAAACTGTTTTTT. The encoded protein is CASSYLQGPNEKLFF.

The chain links TRBV14 to TRBJ1-1, with D possibly being TRBD1 (6 bases). The CDR3 contains 15 residues. Germline V gene data show CDR1 as SGHDN and CDR2 as FVKESK. Deletions cut 3 bases from V and 0 bases from J, with 11 bases between. The CDR3 loop reads CASSHRGSMNTEAFF. The CDR3, as DNA: TGTGCCAGCAGCCACAGGGGCTCCATGAACACTGAAGCTTTCTTT.

The chain is built from TRBV30 and TRBJ2-3, with TRBD2 matching over 8 bases. Trimming at V came to 5 bases and at J to 4 bases, leaving 5 bases not matched to a gene. The V gene's germline CDR1 is GTSNPN and CDR2 SVGIG (reference sequence). There are 13 residues in the CDR3. CDR3 in DNA: TGTGCCTGGGACGAGACTAGCGCAGATACGCAGTATTTT. As protein: CAWDETSADTQYF.

The V gene is TRBV4-1, the J gene TRBJ1-1, with no clear D. Germline loops: CDR1 MGHRA, CDR2 YSYEKL. Between the trimmed V and J ends, which lost 8 bases and 1 base, there was a span of 5 bases. CDR3 length equals 11 residues. CDR3 sequence (DNA): TGCGCCAGCCTTGGGAACACTGAAGCTTTCTTT. Translating gives CASLGNTEAFF.

V is TRBV27 and J is TRBJ1-1; D possibly corresponds to TRBD1 (5 bases). The CDR3 loop spans 16 amino acids. V was trimmed by 2 bases and J by 4 bases, leaving 17 bases between them. CDR1 is MNHEY and CDR2 is SMNVEV in the germline V gene (reference sequence). The CDR3 nucleotides are TGTGCCAGCAGTTTAAGGGGTTTCGAGGGTTTCACTGAAGCTTTCTTT. Its protein product is CASSLRGFEGFTEAFF.

This rearrangement joins TRBV27 to TRBJ1-1; possible D gene TRBD1, 6 bases. The CDR3 is 13 residues long. The V gene lost 5 bases and the J gene lost 7 bases, with 14 bases spanning the gap. CDR1 is MNHEY, CDR2 SMNVEV, per germline (reference sequence). CDR3 loop: CASSPAGGGEAFF. In DNA, the CDR3 is TGTGCCAGCAGTCCAGCGGGGGGCGGTGAAGCTTTCTTT.

This chain connects TRBV5-6 to TRBJ1-2; TRBD1 is a possible D gene (6 bases). Germline loops: CDR1 SGHDT, CDR2 YYEEEE. V lost 0 bases to trimming and J lost 6 bases, with 15 bases between them. The CDR3 covers 15 residues. The CDR3 is CASSLGPQGSHGYTF. In DNA, the CDR3 is TGTGCCAGCAGCTTGGGCCCCCAGGGGAGCCATGGCTACACCTTC. Looking up the rest from reference TRBV5-6 and TRBJ1-2 gives the full variable domain: DAGVTQSPTHLIKTRGQQVTLRCSPKSGHDTVSWYQQALGQGPQFIFQYYEEEERQRGNFPDRFSGHQFPNYSSELNVNALLLGDSALYLCASSLGPQGSHGYTFGSGTRLTVV.

Details on this clone: This same CDR3 is encoded by further DNA sequences in the sample. V and J are TRBV2 and TRBJ1-4; D remains unclear. With 1 base removed from V and 0 bases from J, the gap between germline ends came to 6 bases. Germline CDR1 SNHLY, CDR2 FYNNEI. The CDR3 has 15 amino acids. CDR3 region: CASSEGRATNEKLFF. The CDR3 region has the DNA TGTGCCAGCAGTGAAGGGCGGGCAACTAATGAAAAACTGTTTTTT.

The chain is built from TRBV7-9 and TRBJ1-4; unclear D gene. The germline gives CDR1 SEHNR, CDR2 FQNEAQ (reference sequence). The CDR3 runs to 13 residues. Trimming stripped 6 bases from V and 7 bases from J, with 12 bases between. The CDR3 protein is CASRSPWGEKLFF. The DNA of the CDR3 is TGTGCCAGCAGGTCACCCTGGGGTGAAAAACTGTTTTTT.

The rearrangement uses TRBV7-9 and TRBJ2-2; unclear D gene. V lost 1 base and J lost 0, with 12 bases in between. In germline, CDR1 is SEHNR, CDR2 FQNEAQ (reference sequence). CDR3 size: 17 residues. The CDR3 reads CASSLEFRLANTGELFF. In nucleotides, the CDR3 is TGTGCCAGCAGCTTAGAATTCAGGCTAGCGAACACCGGGGAGCTGTTTTTT.

This chain links TRBV25-1 with TRBJ1-2, with TRBD1 as a possible D gene (6 bases). Germline loops: CDR1 MGHDK, CDR2 SYGVNS. The V and J ends lost 6 bases and 7 bases respectively, with 21 bases between them. The CDR3 spans 15 residues. The CDR3 reads CASSQWGGGEGGYTF. The CDR3 bases are TGTGCCAGCAGCCAGTGGGGCGGGGGCGAAGGTGGCTACACCTTC.

The CDR3 bases are TGCGCCAGCAGCCAAAGCCAGGTCTTAGCTAACTATGGCTACACCTTC. Its protein is CASSQSQVLANYGYTF. This chain links TRBV4-3 with TRBJ1-2, with unresolved D. With 2 bases removed from V and 0 bases from J, the gap between germline ends came to 13 bases. From germline, CDR1 is LGHNA and CDR2 YSLEER. The CDR3 loop spans 16 amino acids.

The chain carries TRBV6-7 and TRBJ2-1, with a possible D match to TRBD1 (6 bases). TRBV6-7 is an ORF; its function is uncertain. The CDR3 contains 14 residues. Trimming left V 5 bases short and J 6 bases short, with 14 bases between. The CDR3 loop reads CASSDKTQGNEQFF. The CDR3 bases are TGTGCCAGCAGTGATAAGACACAGGGCAATGAGCAGTTCTTC.

The rearrangement joins TRBV6-1 to TRBJ2-5, with TRBD2 as a possible D gene (7 bases). The CDR3 length is 15 residues. Between the trimmed V and J ends, which lost 3 bases and 5 bases, there was a span of 16 bases. Looked up from germline, CDR1 is MNHNS and CDR2 is SASEGT. The CDR3 protein is CASSDDRWGGETQYF. The CDR3 region has the DNA TGTGCCAGCAGTGATGATCGGTGGGGGGGCGAGACCCAGTACTTC.

V usage is TRBV9 and J usage is TRBJ2-1, with TRBD2 identical over 10 bases. Germline CDR1 reads SGDLS; CDR2 reads YYNGEE. The CDR3 consists of 18 residues. V lost 3 bases and J lost 0; bases outside the gene matches: 9. The CDR3 DNA follows: TGTGCCAGCAGCGCGGGGGGCCCTAGCGGGAGCTCCTACAATGAGCAGTTCTTC. This encodes CASSAGGPSGSSYNEQFF.

Worth noting for this clone: Other DNA sequences in this specimen translate into the identical CDR3. The rearrangement links TRBV7-8 to TRBJ2-7; D is uncertain. Germline lookup yields CDR1 SGHVS and CDR2 FQNEAQ. The V end lost 1 base, the J end lost 0 bases, and 10 bases lay between the germline ends. The CDR3 has 15 residues. The CDR3 loop is CASSLVVGSSYEQYF. The CDR3 DNA sequence: TGTGCCAGCAGCTTAGTTGTGGGCAGCTCCTACGAGCAGTACTTC. Complete variable domain (other parts from reference TRBV7-8 and TRBJ2-7): GAGVSQSPRYKVAKRGQDVALRCDPISGHVSLFWYQQALGQGPEFLTYFQNEAQLDKSGLPSDRFFAERPEGSVSTLKIQRTQQEDSAVYLCASSLVVGSSYEQYFGPGTRLTVT.

The V gene is TRBV27, the J gene TRBJ2-1; a possible D gene is TRBD2 (6 bases). The CDR3 runs to 15 residues. The V gene lost 8 bases and the J gene lost 5 bases, with 19 bases spanning the gap. Germline-derived CDR1 and CDR2 are MNHEY and SMNVEV (reference sequence). The CDR3 here is CASAVRVADHNEQFF. CDR3 coding DNA: TGTGCCAGCGCAGTTCGGGTAGCGGACCACAATGAGCAGTTCTTC.

V is TRBV4-1 and J is TRBJ1-2; 8 bases agree with TRBD1. J was trimmed by 6 bases and V by 1 base; bases with no gene match: 10. Germline V gene lookup returns CDR1 MGHRA and CDR2 YSYEKL. This CDR3 is built from 16 residues. The CDR3 nucleotides read TGCGCCAGCAGCCAAGGAGTACAGGGGGGATCTAATGGCTACACCTTC. Encoded protein: CASSQGVQGGSNGYTF.